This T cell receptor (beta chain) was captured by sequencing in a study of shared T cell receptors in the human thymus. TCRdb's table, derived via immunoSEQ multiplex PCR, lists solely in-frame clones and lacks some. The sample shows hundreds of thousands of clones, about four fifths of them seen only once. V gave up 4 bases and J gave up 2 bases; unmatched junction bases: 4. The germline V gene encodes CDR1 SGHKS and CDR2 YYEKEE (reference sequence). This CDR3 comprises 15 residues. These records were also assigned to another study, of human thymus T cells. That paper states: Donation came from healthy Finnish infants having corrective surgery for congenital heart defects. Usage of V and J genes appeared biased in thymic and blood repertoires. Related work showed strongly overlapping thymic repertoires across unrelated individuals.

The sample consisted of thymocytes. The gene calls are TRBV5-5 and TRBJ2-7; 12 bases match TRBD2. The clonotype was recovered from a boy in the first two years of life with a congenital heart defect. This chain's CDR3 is CASSLWTSGAYEQYF. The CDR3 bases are TGTGCCAGCAGCCTCTGGACTAGCGGGGCCTACGAGCAGTACTTC.